The T cell receptor (beta chain) described here comes from a study of T cells after yellow fever vaccination. MiXCR, run by TCRdb on the 5' RACE reads, gives a single entry per CDR3 protein. The table records about 85,000 distinct CDR3 sequences, 13% of them present only once. The germline V gene has CDR1 LNHNV and CDR2 YYDKDF (reference sequence). The germline V and J ends were trimmed by 5 bases and 4 bases, with 25 bases remaining between them. The CDR3 extends over 18 amino acids. The TCR originated in a man aged 18 to 30 who received the YFV17D yellow fever vaccine. Sample: CD8+ T cells not binding an NS4B(214-222) dextramer, sorted from PBMCs, taken roughly 20 days after the first yellow fever vaccination. The rearrangement uses TRBV15 and TRBJ2-3; D is ambiguous. CDR3 DNA sequence: TGTGCCACCAGCTCACCCCCGGTGGGCGTTAGAGGAGCAGATACGCAGTATTTT. Its protein product is CATSSPPVGVRGADTQYF.